The next 24 T cell receptor beta chains were all read from a single sample in a study of blood T cells in healthy people across ages. With a J-beta primer mix and a sample-barcoded 5' primer, a second PCR ran about 6 to 11 cycles. TCRdb processed the 5' RACE reads anew with MiXCR; each CDR3 protein has one entry. Counted here are about 680,000 distinct CDR3 sequences, 45% to 50% occurring once; the ten biggest clones make up around a third. Sequencing was performed on blood. All receptors derive from a woman aged 60-75 years in good health.

This clonotype was seen only a few times. J is TRBJ2-1 and V is TRBV5-1; D is unresolved. CDR3 size: 18 residues. CDR1 is SGHRS, CDR2 YFSETQ, per germline. Trimming took 2 bases from V and 0 from J, leaving 18 bases between them. The CDR3 is CASSLWVRSKDSYNEQFF. In DNA form, the CDR3 reads TGCGCCAGCAGCTTATGGGTCAGGTCTAAGGACTCCTACAATGAGCAGTTCTTC.

This clonotype was detected a few times. The CDR3 reads CASSKAITSGLGEQYF. CDR3 sequence (DNA): TGTGCCAGCAGCAAAGCCATCACGTCGGGGCTCGGCGAGCAGTACTTC. The chain uses TRBV7-8 and TRBJ2-7, with D perhaps given as TRBD1 or TRBD2 (5 bases each). CDR3 length: 16 residues. Germline V gene lookup returns CDR1 SGHVS and CDR2 FQNEAQ. Trimming took off 5 bases at V and 6 bases at J, with 23 bases between the two ends.

The J gene is TRBJ2-2, the V gene TRBV10-3; 9 bases match TRBD1. V lost 1 base, J lost 4 bases, and 4 bases stayed unmatched. The CDR3 extends over 16 amino acids. The germline V gene has CDR1 ENHRY and CDR2 SYGVKD. CDR3 sequence (DNA): TGTGCCATCAGTGAGTTCGGGACAGGGAGCACCGGGGAGCTGTTTTTT. It specifies CAISEFGTGSTGELFF.

The genes are TRBV7-2 and TRBJ1-2; no reliable D call. From germline, CDR1 is SGHTA and CDR2 FQGNSA. Deletions cut 3 bases from V and 2 bases from J, with 13 bases between. This CDR3 comprises 15 residues. The CDR3 region is CASSFPGDKNYGYTF. As DNA, the CDR3 is TGTGCCAGCAGCTTTCCCGGAGACAAAAACTATGGCTACACCTTC. Variable domain in full (rest from reference TRBV7-2 and TRBJ1-2): GAGVSQSPSNKVTEKGKDVELRCDPISGHTALYWYRQSLGQGLEFLIYFQGNSAPDKSGLPSDRFSAERTGGSVSTLTIQRTQQEDSAVYLCASSFPGDKNYGYTFGSGTRLTVV.

This clonotype came up a few times. The V gene is TRBV9, the J gene TRBJ2-3; D is perhaps TRBD2 (6 bases). V lost 3 bases and J 3 bases, leaving 14 bases between the germline ends. This CDR3 spans 15 amino acids. The germline V gene has CDR1 SGDLS and CDR2 YYNGEE. In DNA, the CDR3 is TGTGCCAGCAGCGGAGGTCGCGGGACGACAGATACGCAGTATTTT. Translating gives CASSGGRGTTDTQYF.

In DNA form, the CDR3 reads TGCAGCGTGGTCGGCGGAGGGAGCACCAATGGAGGGGAGCAGTACTTC. Amino acids: CSVVGGGSTNGGEQYF. J is TRBJ2-7 and V is TRBV29-1, with a possible D match to TRBD2 (6 bases). The CDR3 consists of 16 residues. Trimming removed 6 bases from V and 7 bases from J, with 28 bases in between. Per the germline V gene, CDR1 is SQVTM and CDR2 is ANQGSEA.

The chain recombines TRBV6-2 or TRBV6-3 with TRBJ2-1; 10 bases agree with TRBD2. This CDR3 has 16 residues. Trimming took 6 bases from V and 5 from J; bases not matched to a gene: 10. Germline CDR1 MNHEY, CDR2 SVGEGT. The CDR3 sequence: CASSHSVLAGDNEQFF. The CDR3 coding sequence is TGTGCCAGCAGCCACTCGGTGCTAGCGGGGGACAATGAGCAGTTCTTC.

The chain combines TRBV7-9 with TRBJ2-1; D uncertain. The CDR3 is made up of 12 amino acids. Deletions cut 1 base from V and 12 bases from J, with 10 bases between. Germline CDR1 reads SEHNR; CDR2 reads FQNEAQ (reference sequence). The CDR3 DNA reads TGTGCCAGCAGCTTAGATGTCGAATGGCAGTTCTTC. This encodes CASSLDVEWQFF.

Concerning this clonotype: The junction differs from germline at one of its ends, possibly a read error. The rearrangement links TRBV11-2 to TRBJ2-5; D not certain. CDR3 size: 14 residues. Germline assignment: CDR1 SGHAT and CDR2 FQNNGV. CDR3 sequence: CASILGWQQETQYF. In DNA form, the CDR3 reads TGTGCCAGCATCTTAGGTTGGCAGCAAGAGACCCAGTACTTC.

This clonotype has only a few counts. V and J are TRBV7-2 and TRBJ2-3; tentative D call: TRBD2 (5 bases). This CDR3 region has 19 residues. Per germline, CDR1 SGHTA and CDR2 FQGNSA. The V gene lost 2 bases and the J gene lost 0 bases, with 21 bases spanning the gap. The CDR3 DNA sequence: TGTGCCAGCAGCTTATGGGCCCTTGTTAGCGCCCCTAGCACAGATACGCAGTATTTT. Translation: CASSLWALVSAPSTDTQYF. The variable domain in full, with the rest retrieved from reference TRBV7-2 and TRBJ2-3, is GAGVSQSPSNKVTEKGKDVELRCDPISGHTALYWYRQSLGQGLEFLIYFQGNSAPDKSGLPSDRFSAERTGGSVSTLTIQRTQQEDSAVYLCASSLWALVSAPSTDTQYFGPGTRLTVL.

The chain joins TRBV7-3 to TRBJ2-7; D may be TRBD2 (6 bases). V was pared by 0 bases and J by 7 bases, with 16 bases between. This CDR3 comprises 15 residues. CDR1 SGHTA and CDR2 FQGTGA come from the germline V gene. In DNA form, the CDR3 reads TGTGCCAGCAGCTTAACGGGACTGGCTTACAATGAGCAGTACTTC. It encodes CASSLTGLAYNEQYF.

The chain couples TRBV5-1 to TRBJ2-7, with D possibly being TRBD1 (5 bases). The CDR3 is 15 amino acids. The V gene lost 2 bases and the J gene lost 2 bases, with 14 bases spanning the gap. Germline CDR1 reads SGHRS; CDR2 reads YFSETQ. The CDR3 reads CASSFGAKSPYEQYF. The CDR3 coding sequence is TGCGCCAGCAGCTTTGGGGCCAAATCCCCCTACGAGCAGTACTTC. The entire variable domain, with the rest obtained from reference TRBV5-1 and TRBJ2-7, is as follows: KAGVTQTPRYLIKTRGQQVTLSCSPISGHRSVSWYQQTPGQGLQFLFEYFSETQRNKGNFPGRFSGRQFSNSRSEMNVSTLELGDSALYLCASSFGAKSPYEQYFGPGTRLTVT.

J is TRBJ2-7 and V is TRBV5-1; 8 nucleotides match TRBD2. V dropped 7 bases and J dropped 3; count of bases not matched to a gene: 6. This CDR3 has 13 residues. The germline V gene encodes CDR1 SGHRS and CDR2 YFSETQ. The CDR3: CASSFAGGYEQYF. For the CDR3, the DNA is TGCGCCAGCTCTTTCGCGGGAGGCTACGAGCAGTACTTC.

CDR3 in amino acids: CASSTRGTYEQYF. In nucleotides, the CDR3 is TGTGCCAGCAGCACCCGGGGAACCTACGAGCAGTACTTC. The J gene is TRBJ2-7, the V gene TRBV13; TRBD2 is a possible D gene (5 bases). With 5 bases removed from V and 2 bases from J, the gap between germline ends came to 10 bases. The germline V gene encodes CDR1 PRHDT and CDR2 FYEKMQ (reference sequence). This CDR3 is 13 amino acids long.

In the case of this clonotype: One end of the junction does not line up with germline, which may come from a read error. This rearrangement joins TRBV7-7 to TRBJ2-5; D is undetermined. The germline CDR1 and CDR2 sequences are SSHAT and FNYEAQ (reference sequence). The length of the CDR3 is 15 residues. Here the CDR3 reads CASSLTGSDQETQYF. CDR3 bases: TGTGCTAGCAGCTTGACGGGCAGCGACCAAGAGACCCAGTACTTC.

This clonotype was found many times. The V call is TRBV9, the J call TRBJ1-2; D gene uncertain. Germline values: CDR1 SGDLS, CDR2 YYNGEE. The CDR3 is 13 residues long. With 1 base removed from V and 4 bases from J, the gap between germline ends came to 8 bases. The CDR3 protein is CASSVKVGYGYTF. CDR3 DNA: TGTGCCAGCAGCGTAAAGGTGGGCTATGGCTACACCTTC. The complete variable domain, with remaining parts taken from reference TRBV9 and TRBJ1-2, reads DSGVTQTPKHLITATGQRVTLRCSPRSGDLSVYWYQQSLDQGLQFLIQYYNGEERAKGNILERFSAQQFPDLHSELNLSSLELGDSALYFCASSVKVGYGYTFGSGTRLTVV.

This chain links TRBV29-1 with TRBJ2-1; D is unclear. The CDR3 is made up of 17 amino acids. Trimming pared 1 base from V and 6 bases from J, leaving 22 bases between. Germline CDR1 and CDR2: SQVTM and ANQGSEA. CDR3 region: CSVEGPLRAKASNEQFF. Here the CDR3 DNA reads TGCAGCGTTGAAGGACCGCTTAGAGCCAAGGCCTCCAATGAGCAGTTCTTC.

About this clonotype: At one of its ends the junction is not consistent with the germline gene, which may arise from a read error. This chain uses TRBV6-2 or TRBV6-3 with TRBJ2-5; D might be TRBD2 (6 bases). The CDR3 has 14 residues. Germline-derived CDR1 and CDR2 are MNHEY and SVGEGT. The CDR3, as DNA: TGTTCCAGCAGTGAGGCGGGAAGGCAAGAGACCCAGTACTTC. This encodes CSSSEAGRQETQYF.

The CDR3 sequence is CASSVEGTGEETQYF. The CDR3 DNA is TGTGCCAGCAGTGTCGAAGGGACAGGGGAAGAGACCCAGTACTTC. The chain uses TRBV9 and TRBJ2-5; 10 bases align to TRBD1. The CDR3 covers 15 residues. Per germline, CDR1 SGDLS and CDR2 YYNGEE. Trimming cost V 5 bases and J 3 bases; bases outside gene matches: 7.

This rearrangement joins TRBV2 to TRBJ2-7; a possible D gene is TRBD2 (5 bases). The J call is doubtful: the DNA matches TRBJ2-5 better. Germline V gene sequence: CDR1 SNHLY, CDR2 FYNNEI. The CDR3 totals 16 residues. This chain's CDR3 is CASSALPTGLDETQYF. The CDR3 DNA sequence: TGTGCCAGCAGCGCACTCCCCACTGGACTGGATGAGACCCAGTACTTC.

As regards this clonotype: A much more abundant neighbour one base away suggests this may be a read error. This chain connects TRBV3-1 to TRBJ2-1; 7 bases match TRBD1. Germline V gene lookup returns CDR1 LGHDT and CDR2 YNNKEL (reference sequence). V was pared by 11 bases and J by 2 bases, with 9 bases of the junction left unmatched. The CDR3 length is 14 residues. The CDR3 DNA reads TGTGCCGGCGGCTACAGGGGCCCCTACAATGAGCAGTTCTTC. Its translation: CAGGYRGPYNEQFF.

The V and J genes are TRBV7-3 and TRBJ2-1, with TRBD2 matching 12 bases. The CDR3 covers 16 residues. Germline assignment: CDR1 SGHTA and CDR2 FQGTGA. The V segment lost 5 bases and the J segment 4 bases; nucleotides outside the gene matches: 6. CDR3 DNA: TGTGCCAGCAGCCCTCAGGGGACTAGCGGGTACAATGAGCAGTTCTTC. This sequence encodes CASSPQGTSGYNEQFF.

Ten or more counts support this clonotype. This chain links TRBV5-1 with TRBJ2-7, with D possibly called TRBD1 or TRBD2 (5 bases each). Per the germline V gene, CDR1 is SGHRS and CDR2 is YFSETQ. The CDR3 is 15 amino acids. Trimming removed 4 bases from V and 3 bases from J, with 17 bases in between. The CDR3 bases are TGCGCCAGCAGCCTCCTGGGGACGCCATTCTACGAGCAGTACTTC. It codes for CASSLLGTPFYEQYF.

This clonotype has just one count. V is TRBV28 and J is TRBJ1-6; D uncertain. Germline V gene lookup returns CDR1 MDHEN and CDR2 SYDVKM. Trimming shortened V by 5 bases and J by 7 bases, and 21 bases separated the two germline ends. The CDR3 covers 17 residues. Here the CDR3 reads CASSPFSGRPGNSPLHF. In DNA, the CDR3 is TGTGCCAGCAGTCCTTTTTCGGGCAGGCCCGGCAATTCACCCCTCCACTTT. Combining the CDR3 with reference TRBV28 and TRBJ1-6 gives the whole variable domain DVKVTQSSRYLVKRTGEKVFLECVQDMDHENMFWYRQDPGLGLRLIYFSYDVKMKEKGDIPEGYSVSREKKERFSLILESASTNQTSMYLCASSPFSGRPGNSPLHFGNGTRLTVT.